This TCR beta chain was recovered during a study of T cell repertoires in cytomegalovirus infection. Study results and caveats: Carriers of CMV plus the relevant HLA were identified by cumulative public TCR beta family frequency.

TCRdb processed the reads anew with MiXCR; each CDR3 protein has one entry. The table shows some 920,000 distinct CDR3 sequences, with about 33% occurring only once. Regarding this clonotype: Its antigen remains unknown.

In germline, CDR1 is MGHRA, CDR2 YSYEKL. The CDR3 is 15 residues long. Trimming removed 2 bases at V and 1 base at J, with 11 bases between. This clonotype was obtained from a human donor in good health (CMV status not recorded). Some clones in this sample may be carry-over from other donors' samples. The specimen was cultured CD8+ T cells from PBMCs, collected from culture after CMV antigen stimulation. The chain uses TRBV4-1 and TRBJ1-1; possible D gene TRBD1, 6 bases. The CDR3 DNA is TGCGCCAGCAGCCAACCGGGACACCCGAACACTGAAGCTTTCTTT. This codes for CASSQPGHPNTEAFF.